The next 3 T cell receptor beta chains were all read from a single sample in a study of blood T cell repertoires in COVID-19. Generated by immunoSEQ multiplex PCR, the TCRdb table keeps only in-frame clones and is missing some. The sample records 20,000 to 25,000 clones, approximately 91% being singletons. Sequencing was done on a sample of peripheral blood. These receptors were taken from a human donor in a cohort sampled during active COVID-19. The donor label of this sample is uncertain.

The chain carries TRBV19 and TRBJ2-7; D perhaps matches TRBD2 (5 bases). The V end lost 9 bases, the J end lost 0 bases, and 21 bases lay between the germline ends. Germline-derived CDR1 and CDR2 are LNHDA and SQIVND (reference sequence). The CDR3 contains 16 residues. The CDR3 protein is CARMRPSEGSSYEQYF. The CDR3 bases are TGTGCCAGGATGCGCCCAAGCGAGGGAAGCTCCTACGAGCAGTACTTC.

The rearrangement uses TRBV15 and TRBJ1-4, with D possibly matching TRBD1 (6 bases). With 1 base removed from V and 6 bases from J, the gap between germline ends came to 12 bases. CDR3 length: 15 amino acids. Germline V gene sequence: CDR1 LNHNV, CDR2 YYDKDF (reference sequence). The CDR3, as DNA: TGTGCCACCAGCAGAGTGCGGGGGGCTTATGAAAAACTGTTTTTT. Translating gives CATSRVRGAYEKLFF.

The rearrangement links TRBV10-3 to TRBJ2-2, with D unresolved. The CDR3 extends over 16 amino acids. The V end was cut by 2 bases, the J end by 5 bases, with 15 bases between. Germline CDR1 reads ENHRY; CDR2 reads SYGVKD. This CDR3 reads CAISEGNGAATGELFF. In DNA, the CDR3 is TGTGCCATCAGTGAGGGAAACGGAGCCGCTACCGGGGAGCTGTTTTTT.